These 10 T cell receptor beta chains came from one sample sequenced in a study of blood T cell repertoires in COVID-19. Produced via immunoSEQ multiplex PCR; TCRdb's table is partial and in-frame only. The sample shows roughly 70,000 clones, just under 90% of them seen only once. Sequencing used peripheral blood. The origin of the receptors is a man aged 55 to 70 with acute or convalescent COVID-19.

This chain connects TRBV7-2 to TRBJ1-2; 7 nucleotides line up with TRBD1. CDR3 length equals 15 residues. The V segment lost 1 base and the J segment 5 bases; nucleotides outside the gene matches: 7. Germline CDR1 reads SGHTA; CDR2 reads FQGNSA. CDR3 in amino acids: CASSLVGQAGYGYTF. The CDR3 DNA reads TGTGCCAGCAGCTTAGTCGGACAGGCGGGTTATGGCTACACCTTC. Based on the CDR3 plus reference TRBV7-2 and TRBJ1-2, the full variable domain is GAGVSQSPSNKVTEKGKDVELRCDPISGHTALYWYRQSLGQGLEFLIYFQGNSAPDKSGLPSDRFSAERTGGSVSTLTIQRTQQEDSAVYLCASSLVGQAGYGYTFGSGTRLTVV.

V gene TRBV29-1 combines with J gene TRBJ1-4, with D perhaps TRBD1 (6 bases). This CDR3 spans 13 amino acids. The germline gives CDR1 SQVTM, CDR2 ANQGSEA. Trimming stripped 5 bases from V and 11 bases from J, with 18 bases between. CDR3 in DNA: TGCAGCGTTTTTCCGGCAGGGGAAGGCAAACTGTTTTTT. The encoded protein is CSVFPAGEGKLFF.

J is TRBJ1-2 and V is TRBV6-2 or TRBV6-3; D not certain. CDR3 length equals 12 residues. Germline values: CDR1 MNHEY, CDR2 SVGEGT. Trimming left V 2 bases short and J 4 bases short, with 5 bases between. The DNA of the CDR3 is TGTGCCAGCAGTTACGGCTCCTATGGCTACACCTTC. Translation gives CASSYGSYGYTF.

The chain recombines TRBV18 with TRBJ1-1, with D possibly being TRBD1 (6 bases). The CDR3 totals 14 residues. The germline V gene has CDR1 KGHSH and CDR2 LQKENI. Trimming removed 6 bases from V and 2 bases from J, with 13 bases in between. The CDR3 DNA reads TGTGCCAGCTCGTGGACAGATACTAACACTGAAGCTTTCTTT. It specifies CASSWTDTNTEAFF.

V is TRBV6-5 and J is TRBJ2-5, with 7 bases lining up with TRBD1. Losses at the gene ends were 7 bases for V and 3 bases for J; bases not matched to a gene: 8. The CDR3 sequence is 14 residues long. CDR1 and CDR2 from the germline V gene are MNHEY and SVGAGI. CDR3 region: CASKRGLWEETQYF. CDR3 in DNA: TGTGCCAGCAAGAGGGGGCTATGGGAAGAGACCCAGTACTTC.

This sequence joins TRBV6-2 or TRBV6-3 and TRBJ1-2, with 9 bases aligning to TRBD1. Trimming took 5 bases from V and 3 from J; bases not matched to a gene: 4. Germline CDR1 and CDR2: MNHEY and SVGEGT. This CDR3 spans 14 amino acids. CDR3 sequence: CASSTGDRDYGYTF. CDR3 bases: TGTGCCAGCAGTACCGGGGACAGGGACTATGGCTACACCTTC.

V and J are TRBV10-2 and TRBJ2-1, with D hard to call. Germline CDR1 WSHSY, CDR2 SAAADI. CDR3 length equals 14 residues. Deletions cut 2 bases from V and 3 bases from J, with 8 bases between. CDR3 in DNA: TGCGCCAGCAGTGAGGTCGGAGACTACAATGAGCAGTTCTTC. Protein sequence: CASSEVGDYNEQFF.

The chain links TRBV7-8 to TRBJ2-1; D remains ambiguous. V was trimmed by 2 bases and J by 6 bases, leaving 8 bases between them. CDR1 SGHVS and CDR2 FQNEAQ come from the germline V gene. The CDR3 contains 13 residues. The DNA of the CDR3 is TGTGCCAGCAGCTTAATCCAGGTCAATGAGCAGTTCTTC. Translation: CASSLIQVNEQFF.

This clone was recorded only once. This chain uses TRBV30 with TRBJ1-1; D not resolved. CDR3 length: 13 residues. Germline V lookup: CDR1 GTSNPN, CDR2 SVGIG (reference sequence). Trimming removed 2 bases at V and 4 bases at J, with 11 bases between. CDR3 bases: TGTGCCTGGAGTCCGGGGTTGGGCACTGAAGCTTTCTTT. As protein: CAWSPGLGTEAFF.

The chain couples TRBV19 to TRBJ1-5; D is perhaps TRBD1 (5 bases). Deletions cut 9 bases from V and 2 bases from J, with 17 bases between. From germline, CDR1 is LNHDA and CDR2 SQIVND (reference sequence). The CDR3 is 15 amino acids. The CDR3 reads CASKTTALGNQPQHF. CDR3 sequence (DNA): TGTGCCAGCAAGACGACAGCCCTGGGCAATCAGCCCCAGCATTTT. Looking up the rest from reference TRBV19 and TRBJ1-5 gives the full variable domain: DGGITQSPKYLFRKEGQNVTLSCEQNLNHDAMYWYRQDPGQGLRLIYYSQIVNDFQKGDIAEGYSVSREKKESFPLTVTSAQKNPTAFYLCASKTTALGNQPQHFGDGTRLSIL.